This T cell receptor beta chain is drawn from a study of T cell repertoires in cytomegalovirus infection (dated by TCRdb to the late 2010s). Broadly, across the study: Donor HLA type was relevant to the analysis, because carriage of CMV infection together with the matching HLA type was indicated by public TCR beta signatures. Beyond this particular receptor, the publication reports: Carriers of CMV infection plus the relevant HLA type were discriminated by the cumulative frequency of public TCR beta family members in the study cohort and in an independent roughly 350-donor cohort. The ex vivo response was dominated by HLA-C-restricted CMV-specific TCR beta clonotypes, which also provided the single most frequent clonotype in two of eight donors.

On this clonotype itself: This receptor's antigen is unknown. Nothing much larger sits one base from this clone, and base qualities are not available.

Sequencing was performed on an Illumina HiSeq 1500. TCRdb reprocessing: public reads trimmed at Q25 with fastp, clones called with MiXCR, in-frame beta chains kept. Under each unique CDR3 protein, matching rows form one entry showing the most common genes and DNA. The sample records more than 150,000 distinct CDR3 sequences, about 15% of which are singletons. Of the sample, roughly 20% falls within the top ten clones. Sequences were obtained from CD8+ T cells from PBMCs. The TCR was taken from a human donor in good health (CMV status not recorded). Some clones in this sample may be carry-over from other donors' samples.

For the CDR3, the sequence is CASSYGAFTGELFF. The DNA sequence reads TGTGCCAGCAGTTACGGGGCTTTCACCGGGGAGCTGTTTTTT. The chain links TRBV6-5 with TRBJ2-2; a tentative D call is TRBD1 (5 bases match). Taken from the germline V gene, the CDR1 and CDR2 loops are MNHEY and SVGAGI. Taken from cysteine to phenylalanine, the CDR3 has 14 residues. The DNA shown is the 42-base CDR3, in frame from base 1. Trimming removed 2 bases from V and 4 bases from J, leaving 8 bases between the germline ends.